Listed below are T cell receptor beta chains from one sample, sequenced in a study of OX40 agonist ivuxolimab in advanced cancers. This table comes from immunoSEQ multiplex PCR, and its TCRdb copy is limited to in-frame clones, with some not included. The sample holds approximately 60,000 clones, less than 95% seen once. Sequences were derived from CD4+ or CD8+ T cells sorted from blood, sampled in a trial of the OX40 agonist ivuxolimab. All receptors derive from an adult with an advanced solid tumor such as melanoma, head and neck, liver or kidney cancer. Each CDR3 is given with its conserved first and last residue. D genes are given only for firm matches. Expanded clones get a size class; other rows say once, few or many, or leave the size out.

clone_size,j_call,v_call,d_call,cdr3_nt,cdr3_aa
-,TRBJ1-3,TRBV13,TRBD1,TGTGCCAGCAGCTTAGGGACAGGGTTGGGCTCTGGAAACACCATATATTTT,CASSLGTGLGSGNTIYF
-,TRBJ2-2,TRBV7-9,TRBD1,TGTGCCAGCAGCCCCACTCCTGACAGGGGGCCGGACACCGGGGAGCTGTTTTTT,CASSPTPDRGPDTGELFF
-,TRBJ2-7,TRBV5-1,-,TGCGCCAGCAGATCTGGGAACGGTAACTCCTACGAGCAGTACTTC,CASRSGNGNSYEQYF
once,TRBJ1-5,TRBV30,-,TGTGCCTGGAGTCAACAGGCTAGCAATCAGCCCCAGCATTTT,CAWSQQASNQPQHF
-,TRBJ1-2,TRBV18,TRBD1,TGTGCCAGCTCACCCGGGACAGGGAACTATGGCTACACCTTC,CASSPGTGNYGYTF
once,TRBJ1-2,TRBV10-3,-,TGTGCCATCAGTCAAAACCCGGACAGTGGTGTCGCCTTC,CAISQNPDSGVAF
-,TRBJ2-7,TRBV30,TRBD1,TGTGCCTGGAGTGGTGGGACAGTGTACGAGCAGTACTTC,CAWSGGTVYEQYF
-,TRBJ2-7,TRBV5-6,TRBD2,TGTGCCAGCAGCTCTGCCGGGACTAGGGGCCCCCACGAGCAGTACTTC,CASSSAGTRGPHEQYF
-,TRBJ2-7,TRBV6-5,TRBD1,TGTGCCAGCAGGGGCAGGGACAGGGAGAAGTACGAGCAGTACTTC,CASRGRDREKYEQYF
-,TRBJ2-1,TRBV5-1,TRBD2,TGCGCCAGCAGCTTTCGACCGGGACTAGCACTCAATGAGCAGTTCTTC,CASSFRPGLALNEQFF
once,TRBJ1-4,TRBV2,-,TGTGCCAGCAGGGATGGAACCTACGAAAAACTGTTTTTT,CASRDGTYEKLFF
once,TRBJ1-5,TRBV19,TRBD1,TGTGCCAGTAGTTCTTCAGGGGGGAATCAGCCCCAGCATTTT,CASSSSGGNQPQHF
-,TRBJ1-3,TRBV7-9,-,TGTGCCAGCAGCTCAGGTTCGGGAGCTGGAAACACCATATATTTT,CASSSGSGAGNTIYF
-,TRBJ1-5,TRBV10-3,-,TGTGCCATCAGTGACCTGGGGACTAATCAGCCCCAGCATTTT,CAISDLGTNQPQHF
-,TRBJ2-1,TRBV5-4,TRBD2,TGTGCCAGCAGCTACGGGACTAGCGGAGCCAATGAGCAGTTCTTC,CASSYGTSGANEQFF
-,TRBJ2-5,TRBV9,TRBD2,TGTGCCAGCAGCACGGGACTAGCGGGAGTCACCATGGGACAAGAGACCCAGTACTTC,CASSTGLAGVTMGQETQYF
-,TRBJ2-7,TRBV10-2,TRBD1,TGCGCCAGCAGACAGGGGGCTAACGAGCAGTACTTC,CASRQGANEQYF
-,TRBJ2-1,TRBV11-3,TRBD1,TGTGCCAGCAGCACACGATCCGGGACAGAGTCGACCAATGAGCAGTTCTTC,CASSTRSGTESTNEQFF
-,TRBJ2-1,TRBV10-1,-,TGCGCCAGCAGTGAACCAGGAGGGCAGGGGACCACCCACAATGAGCAGTTCTTC,CASSEPGGQGTTHNEQFF
-,TRBJ2-1,TRBV6-4,TRBD2,TGTGCCAGCAGTGACTCGAAGAGACTAGCGGGTTCCTACAATGAGCAGTTCTTC,CASSDSKRLAGSYNEQFF
-,TRBJ1-1,TRBV10-3,-,TGTGCCATCAGTGAAGATTCGGGTTCTACTGAAGCTTTCTTT,CAISEDSGSTEAFF
-,TRBJ2-5,TRBV19,-,TGTGCCAGTAGTATGTCTATCAGCGAGACCCAGTACTTC,CASSMSISETQYF
-,TRBJ2-3,TRBV18,TRBD2,TGTGCCAGCTCACCATTATCGGGAGGAAGCACAGATACGCAGTATTTT,CASSPLSGGSTDTQYF
once,TRBJ2-7,TRBV19,TRBD1,TGTGCCAGTAGTATCTCCGGGACAGGGGTCTACGAGCAGTACTTC,CASSISGTGVYEQYF
once,TRBJ2-7,TRBV19,TRBD1,TGTGCCAGTAGTATAGGGCAGGGGGCCGCATACGAGCAGTACTTC,CASSIGQGAAYEQYF
-,TRBJ2-7,TRBV29-1,-,TGCAGCGTTGTGGCTAGCTACGAGCAGTACTTC,CSVVASYEQYF
-,TRBJ1-5,TRBV5-6,-,TGTGCCAGCAGCTTCGCAGAGGGGTTCAATCAGCCCCAGCATTTT,CASSFAEGFNQPQHF
-,TRBJ1-5,TRBV6-1,-,TGTGCCAGCAGTGTCAGGGTTAGCAATCAGCCCCAGCATTTT,CASSVRVSNQPQHF
-,TRBJ2-7,TRBV5-1,TRBD2,TGCGCCAGCAGCTTTGAAGCGGGAGGGCCGGGAGAGCAGTACTTC,CASSFEAGGPGEQYF
-,TRBJ1-2,TRBV7-2,-,TGTGCCAGCAGCTTAATGGGGTCTAACTATGGCTACACCTTC,CASSLMGSNYGYTF
-,TRBJ2-1,TRBV10-3,TRBD2,TGTGCCATCAGTGCCGTGGCGGGAGGTTACAATGAGCAGTTCTTC,CAISAVAGGYNEQFF
-,TRBJ1-2,TRBV7-9,-,TGTGCCAGCAGCTTAGACCGCTACTATGGCTACACCTTC,CASSLDRYYGYTF
-,TRBJ1-3,TRBV6-1,-,TGTGCCAGCAGTGAGACAACGGTGGACTCTGGAAACACCATATATTTT,CASSETTVDSGNTIYF
-,TRBJ2-3,TRBV6-1,TRBD2,TGTGCCAGCAGCGGGACTAGCGTGAGCACAGATACGCAGTATTTT,CASSGTSVSTDTQYF
-,TRBJ1-2,TRBV29-1,TRBD1,TGCAGCGTTGAAGTCGATATGGGGACAGGGGGGGACTATGGCTACACCTTC,CSVEVDMGTGGDYGYTF
-,TRBJ2-5,TRBV19,-,TGTGCCAGTAGTCCGCACCAAGTAGAGACCCAGTACTTC,CASSPHQVETQYF
-,TRBJ1-1,TRBV30,-,TGTGCCTGGTCCTACGCCGACAGGCCTGGGGCTTTCTTT,CAWSYADRPGAFF
-,TRBJ1-5,TRBV5-4,-,TGTGCCAGCAGCTTGCTCAGGTCCAATCAGCCCCAGCATTTT,CASSLLRSNQPQHF
-,TRBJ2-1,TRBV9,-,TGTGCCAGCAGCGTAGATCGGCTAGTCACTGAGCAGTTCTTC,CASSVDRLVTEQFF
-,TRBJ2-7,TRBV30,-,TGTGCCTGGAGTCCTAATTACGAGCAGTACTTC,CAWSPNYEQYF
-,TRBJ2-1,TRBV7-9,-,TGTGCCAGCAGCGTAGGGCAGTTCTTC,CASSVGQFF
-,TRBJ1-2,TRBV5-6,TRBD1,TGTGCCAGCAGCCCAGGGGACAGCCGGATGAGCTTC,CASSPGDSRMSF